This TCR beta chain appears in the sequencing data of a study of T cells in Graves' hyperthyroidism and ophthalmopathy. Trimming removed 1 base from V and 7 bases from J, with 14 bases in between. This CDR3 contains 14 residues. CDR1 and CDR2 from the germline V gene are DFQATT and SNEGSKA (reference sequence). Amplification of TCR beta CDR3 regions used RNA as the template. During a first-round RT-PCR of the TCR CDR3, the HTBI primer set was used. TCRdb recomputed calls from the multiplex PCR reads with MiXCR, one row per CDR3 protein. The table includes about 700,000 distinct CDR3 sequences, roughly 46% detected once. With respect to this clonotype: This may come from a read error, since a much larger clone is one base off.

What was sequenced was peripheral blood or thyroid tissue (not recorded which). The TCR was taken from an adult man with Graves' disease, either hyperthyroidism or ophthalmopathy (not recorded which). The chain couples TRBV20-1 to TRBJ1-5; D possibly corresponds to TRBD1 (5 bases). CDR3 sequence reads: CSARGSQGRQPQHF. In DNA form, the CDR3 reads TGCAGTGCTAGAGGTAGTCAGGGCAGACAGCCCCAGCATTTT.